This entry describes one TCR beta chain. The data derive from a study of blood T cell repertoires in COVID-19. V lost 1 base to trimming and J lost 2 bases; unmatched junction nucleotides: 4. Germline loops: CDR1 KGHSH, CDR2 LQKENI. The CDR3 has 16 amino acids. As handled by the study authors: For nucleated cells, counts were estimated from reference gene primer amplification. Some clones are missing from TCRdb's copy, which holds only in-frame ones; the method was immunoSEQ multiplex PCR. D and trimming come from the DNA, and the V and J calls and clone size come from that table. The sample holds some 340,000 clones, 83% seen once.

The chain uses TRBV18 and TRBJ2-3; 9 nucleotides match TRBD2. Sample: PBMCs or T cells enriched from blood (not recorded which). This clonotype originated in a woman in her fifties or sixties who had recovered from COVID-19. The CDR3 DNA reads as TGTGCCAGCTCACCACGGGCGGGGGGGGCCACAGATACGCAGTATTTT. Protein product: CASSPRAGGATDTQYF.